This T cell receptor beta chain is drawn from a study of early T cells in non-severe SARS-CoV-2 infection. Turning to the study itself: From unsorted whole blood, bulk RNA was sequenced, and the chains remained unpaired.

TCRdb itself ran the 5' RACE reads through MiXCR, one entry per CDR3 protein. The sample holds more than 50,000 distinct CDR3 sequences, approximately 5.6% seen once. The CDR3 has 16 residues. With V trimmed by 2 bases and J by 4 bases, 6 bases remained unmatched. CDR1 and CDR2 (germline): SGHVS, FNYEAQ. This clonotype appeared a few times. The TCR sequence derives from an adult who was a healthcare worker with PCR-confirmed SARS-CoV-2 infection or an uninfected control (not recorded which). Sequences were obtained from whole blood. J is TRBJ2-2 and V is TRBV7-6; 8 nucleotides line up with TRBD2. CDR3 loop: CASSLMASGSTGELFF. The DNA for the CDR3 is TGTGCCAGCAGCTTAATGGCTAGCGGGTCCACCGGGGAGCTGTTTTTT.